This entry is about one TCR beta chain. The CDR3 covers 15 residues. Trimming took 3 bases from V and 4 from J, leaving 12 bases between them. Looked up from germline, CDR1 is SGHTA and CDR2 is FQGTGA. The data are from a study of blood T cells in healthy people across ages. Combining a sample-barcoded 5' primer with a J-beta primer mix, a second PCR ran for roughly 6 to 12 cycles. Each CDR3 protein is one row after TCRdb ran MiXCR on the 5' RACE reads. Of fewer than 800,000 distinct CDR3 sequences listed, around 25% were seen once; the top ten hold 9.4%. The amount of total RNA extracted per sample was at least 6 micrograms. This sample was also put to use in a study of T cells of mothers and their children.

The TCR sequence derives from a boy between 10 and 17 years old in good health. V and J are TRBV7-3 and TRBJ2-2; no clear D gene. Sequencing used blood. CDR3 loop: CASSLTPSFTGELFF. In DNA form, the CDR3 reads TGTGCCAGCAGCTTGACCCCTTCATTCACCGGGGAGCTGTTTTTT.